These 3 T cell receptor beta chains originate from one sample sequenced in a study of blood T cell repertoires in COVID-19. Profiling relied on immunoSEQ multiplex PCR, and the TCRdb table lists in-frame clones only, not all of them. Found here are 390,000 or so clones, about 90% of them singletons; the top ten hold around 3%. Sequencing input: peripheral blood. The receptors derive from a woman aged 30 to 39 with COVID-19, enrolled during active disease.

The CDR3 loop is CATAADYRGQGTQYF. The DNA of the CDR3 is TGTGCCACCGCCGCAGATTACAGGGGACAGGGGACCCAGTACTTC. The V gene is TRBV6-5, the J gene TRBJ2-5; 9 bases align to TRBD1. The CDR3 extends over 15 amino acids. The trim removed 10 bases at V and 7 bases at J, leaving 16 bases unmatched. The germline gives CDR1 MNHEY, CDR2 SVGAGI.

The J gene is TRBJ2-1, the V gene TRBV28; 10 nucleotides align to TRBD2. Germline loops: CDR1 MDHEN, CDR2 SYDVKM. The CDR3 runs 15 residues. V shed 2 bases, J shed 8 bases, and the junction held 6 bases outside the gene matches. CDR3 amino acids: CASSLPGLAQHEQFF. Written as DNA, the CDR3 is TGTGCCAGCAGTTTACCGGGACTAGCGCAGCATGAGCAGTTCTTC.

V and J are TRBV12-3 or TRBV12-4 and TRBJ1-2, with D perhaps TRBD1 (6 bases). The length of the CDR3 is 12 residues. Trimming cost V 6 bases and J 8 bases, with 13 bases left between them. The CDR3 here is CASRGAGDGYTF. For the CDR3, the DNA is TGTGCCAGCAGGGGGGCAGGGGACGGCTACACCTTC.